The subject of this entry is one T cell receptor beta chain. Its target is unknown. TCRdb's table, derived via immunoSEQ multiplex PCR, lists solely in-frame clones and lacks some. The table records roughly 150,000 clones, 70% to 80% of them present only once. CDR3 size: 16 residues. Germline V CDR1 and CDR2: SGDLS, YYNGEE. J lost 3 bases, V lost 3 bases, and 5 bases had no gene match. The sample belongs to a study of cytotoxic CD8 clonotypes in ibrutinib-treated CLL. For the study at large: The authors obtained response samples at a median of about 12 months of treatment, range 6 to 36. Findings and caveats of the study: Public clonotypes showed up rarely, and on treatment they shrank or held steady. At ibrutinib response, clonality increased, and at progression it declined back toward baseline. Patients with sustained remission and those progressing were sampled at differing times.

This receptor was obtained from a human donor with chronic lymphocytic leukemia. V is TRBV9 and J is TRBJ2-3; 12 bases are shared with TRBD2. The specimen was PBMCs, collected after 24 months of ibrutinib treatment. The CDR3 DNA is TGTGCCAGCAGCGCCCGGCTAGCGGGAGGGACAGATACGCAGTATTTT. Protein product: CASSARLAGGTDTQYF.